This T cell receptor beta chain is drawn from a study of T-cell memory formation after mild COVID-19. Study findings and constraints: Clones that shrank (day 15 to 85) were balanced CD4/CD8, whereas later expanders leaned CD4+. In second-wave clones peaking day 37, SARS-CoV-2 specificity remained unconfirmed. Researchers found some responding clones in pre-infection memory, a sign that cross-reactive memory joined.

At least ten counts were recorded for this clonotype. Its antigen is not identified. The germline gives CDR1 SEHNR, CDR2 FQNEAQ (reference sequence). The trim removed 4 bases at V and 4 bases at J, leaving 15 bases unmatched. This CDR3 spans 19 amino acids. One entry per CDR3 protein results from TCRdb running MiXCR on the 5' RACE reads. The sample yields about 620,000 distinct CDR3 sequences, roughly 18% seen once. This sequence originates from an adult woman who had mild COVID-19 (a few samples of this study predate the infection). Cell type and time point are not known. The J gene is TRBJ2-3, the V gene TRBV7-9; TRBD1 agrees at 12 bases. What was sequenced was PBMCs or a T cell subset sorted from them (not recorded which). CDR3 amino acids: CASSSPAGDRGLYPDTQYF. CDR3 in DNA: TGTGCCAGCAGCTCCCCCGCCGGGGACAGGGGGCTTTATCCAGATACGCAGTATTTT.